This T cell receptor beta chain comes out of a study of T-cell memory formation after mild COVID-19. Background on the study: TCR clusters mostly belonged to single donors.

The CDR3 is made up of 14 amino acids. V shed 6 bases and J shed 4 bases, with 13 bases lying between them. Germline loops: CDR1 SGHRS, CDR2 YFSETQ. Study observations and caveats: The authors left the SARS-CoV-2 specificity of second-wave clones peaking on day 37 unconfirmed.

To note about this clonotype: As yet, its antigen is unknown.

TCRdb passed the 5' RACE reads through MiXCR, listing each CDR3 protein once. The sample has just over 200,000 distinct CDR3 sequences, around 9.1% seen once; the top ten hold around 3.3%. The sample taken for sequencing was PBMCs or a T cell subset sorted from them (not recorded which). The receptor was derived from a man between 18 and 29 years old who had mild COVID-19 (a few samples of this study predate the infection). Cell type and time point are not known. V gene TRBV5-1 combines with J gene TRBJ2-2; D tentatively fits TRBD1 or TRBD2 (6 bases each). The CDR3 region is CASNGGARTGELFF. CDR3 sequence (DNA): TGCGCCAGCAACGGGGGCGCTCGCACCGGGGAGCTGTTTTTT.